One sample yielded the 21 T cell receptor beta chains listed below, sequenced in a study of regulatory T cells in long-lasting Graves disease. Time point: persistent/refractory GD, antithyroid drugs over 5 years with positive TRAb. PBMC-derived RNA was used for the TCR library. According to the study, TCR beta libraries were built with iRepertoire HTBI primers and CDR3-region Arm-PCR. TCRdb independently ran MiXCR on the multiplex PCR reads; one entry per CDR3 protein. The data show around 500,000 distinct CDR3 sequences, around 20% seen once. The sample here was peripheral blood mononuclear cells (PBMCs), taken when the disease was refractory, from a patient treated with antithyroid drugs. The source is a female donor with Graves disease.

This clonotype has a count of ten or more. The J gene is TRBJ2-7, the V gene TRBV20-1, with 7 positions matching TRBD1. Germline lookup yields CDR1 DFQATT and CDR2 SNEGSKA (reference sequence). V dropped 2 bases and J dropped 6; count of bases not matched to a gene: 10. The CDR3 totals 14 residues. Here the CDR3 DNA reads TGCAGTGCTAGAAAGACAGGGCCAACGGGCGAGCAGTACTTC. Protein sequence: CSARKTGPTGEQYF.

This sequence joins TRBV25-1 and TRBJ1-2, with TRBD1 as a possible D gene (5 bases). Germline V gene sequence: CDR1 MGHDK, CDR2 SYGVNS. V was clipped by 7 bases and J by 5 bases, with 20 bases between them. The CDR3 is 15 amino acids. DNA of the CDR3: TGTGCCAGCACCCCGGGGGACCATTCGCGGTATGGCTACACCTTC. Encoded protein: CASTPGDHSRYGYTF.

This clonotype was recorded many times. The V and J genes are TRBV2 and TRBJ1-2; 8 nucleotides align to TRBD1. V trimming: 2 bases; J trimming: 4 bases; junction bases outside the gene matches: 6. CDR1 SNHLY and CDR2 FYNNEI come from the germline V gene. This CDR3 contains 15 residues. CDR3 coding DNA: TGTGCCAGCAGTGAACCAGGGGGCGGAATCTATGGCTACACCTTC. This gives the protein CASSEPGGGIYGYTF.

The rearrangement uses TRBV5-4 and TRBJ2-7; D gene uncertain. Germline assignment: CDR1 SGHNT and CDR2 YYREEE (reference sequence). V shed 0 bases and J shed 2 bases, with 9 bases lying between them. This CDR3 has 14 residues. CDR3 nucleotides: TGTGCCAGCAGCTTGGAAGCACGGACCTACGAGCAGTACTTC. Amino acids: CASSLEARTYEQYF.

The gene calls are TRBV30 and TRBJ2-1; 11 nucleotides align to TRBD2. The CDR3 loop spans 15 amino acids. CDR1 and CDR2 from the germline V gene are GTSNPN and SVGIG (reference sequence). Unmatched junction bases numbered 4, after V lost 0 bases and J lost 6 bases. CDR3 amino acids: CAWSVLAGVGNEQFF. DNA for the CDR3: TGTGCCTGGAGTGTACTAGCGGGAGTCGGCAATGAGCAGTTCTTC.

The chain recombines TRBV6-1 with TRBJ1-5; 7 nucleotides align to TRBD1. The CDR3 consists of 15 residues. The V segment lost 5 bases and the J segment 3 bases; nucleotides outside the gene matches: 7. Germline V gene data show CDR1 as MNHNS and CDR2 as SASEGT. The chain's CDR3 is CASSRMGQLNQPQHF. The DNA for the CDR3 is TGTGCCAGCAGTAGAATGGGACAGCTCAATCAGCCCCAGCATTTT.

The chain recombines TRBV14 with TRBJ1-2; 7 nucleotides line up with TRBD1. Germline V CDR1 and CDR2: SGHDN, FVKESK. This CDR3 comprises 14 residues. V trimming: 0 bases; J trimming: 8 bases; junction bases outside the gene matches: 6. The CDR3 here is CASSQDQRGRGYTF. CDR3 DNA sequence: TGTGCCAGCAGCCAAGATCAGAGGGGGCGAGGCTACACCTTC. Using reference TRBV14 and TRBJ1-2 for the parts outside the CDR3, the full variable domain is EAGVTQFPSHSVIEKGQTVTLRCDPISGHDNLYWYRRVMGKEIKFLLHFVKESKQDESGMPNNRFLAERTGGTYSTLKVQPAELEDSGVYFCASSQDQRGRGYTFGSGTRLTVV.

This clonotype was found many times. The chain couples TRBV27 to TRBJ1-6; weak D call: TRBD1 (6 bases). CDR3 length: 15 residues. Between the trimmed V and J ends, which lost 0 bases and 7 bases, there was a span of 10 bases. Germline CDR1 reads MNHEY; CDR2 reads SMNVEV (reference sequence). Here the CDR3 reads CASSLSPRGNSPLHF. The CDR3 DNA reads as TGTGCCAGCAGTTTATCGCCCAGGGGAAATTCACCCCTCCACTTT.

This clonotype was seen a handful of times. The chain links TRBV6-1 to TRBJ2-5; no clear D. Trimming shortened V by 8 bases and J by 5 bases, and 18 bases separated the two germline ends. The CDR3 covers 14 residues. Germline assignment: CDR1 MNHNS and CDR2 SASEGT. In nucleotides, the CDR3 is TGTGCCAGCCGACCCGAAAGGGCCAGGGAGACCCAGTACTTC. It yields the protein CASRPERARETQYF.

This clonotype was seen ten or more times. J is TRBJ2-7 and V is TRBV7-9; the D gene is possibly TRBD1 (6 bases). Germline V gives CDR1 SEHNR, CDR2 FQNEAQ (reference sequence). V was shortened by 1 base and J by 5 bases, with 15 bases between the two germline ends. The CDR3 length is 15 residues. Here the CDR3 DNA reads TGTGCCAGCAGCTTAGTGGGGGCTAGTGGTGACGAGCAGTACTTC. Residues: CASSLVGASGDEQYF.

This clonotype has just a few counts. The CDR3 region has the DNA TGTGCCAGCAGCTTATGGCCCCCTAGTCAGCCCCAGCATTTT. Residues: CASSLWPPSQPQHF. The chain uses TRBV5-5 and TRBJ1-5; D gene uncertain. Per germline, CDR1 SGHKS and CDR2 YYEKEE (reference sequence). Between the trimmed V and J ends, which lost 2 bases and 6 bases, there was a span of 12 bases. The CDR3 is 14 residues long.

This clonotype was observed at least ten times. The chain joins TRBV20-1 to TRBJ2-7; 8 bases fit TRBD2. This CDR3 has 15 residues. Germline-derived CDR1 and CDR2 are DFQATT and SNEGSKA (reference sequence). J lost 0 bases, V lost 6 bases, and 10 bases had no gene match. The CDR3 sequence is CSAEVVGTSSYEQYF. The DNA for the CDR3 is TGCAGTGCCGAAGTGGTGGGGACTAGCTCCTACGAGCAGTACTTC.

This clonotype was seen repeatedly, ten times or more. V usage is TRBV27 and J usage is TRBJ1-4; 9 nucleotides match TRBD1. Germline V gives CDR1 MNHEY, CDR2 SMNVEV (reference sequence). J was trimmed by 6 bases and V by 4 bases; bases with no gene match: 6. This CDR3 spans 15 amino acids. The CDR3 reads CASSSLGDRDEKLFF. CDR3 in DNA: TGTGCCAGCAGTTCGCTCGGGGACAGGGATGAAAAACTGTTTTTT.

This clonotype was counted ten times or more. The junction and the germline gene differ at one end; a read error may be behind it. The chain has TRBV12-3 or TRBV12-4 and TRBJ2-5; D perhaps matches TRBD2 (5 bases). The CDR3 consists of 14 residues. CDR3 in amino acids: CASSLVRGQETQYF. The CDR3, as DNA: TGTGCCAGCAGCTTAGTACGGGGCCAAGAGACCCAGTACTTC.

V is TRBV13 and J is TRBJ2-1, with 10 positions matching TRBD2. The ends lost 5 bases at V and 4 bases at J; junction bases unmatched: 8. This CDR3 spans 16 amino acids. CDR1 is PRHDT and CDR2 is FYEKMQ in the germline V gene (reference sequence). The CDR3 loop is CASSLRAGGLYNEQFF. The DNA of the CDR3 is TGTGCCAGCAGCCTCCGAGCGGGAGGGCTATACAATGAGCAGTTCTTC.

The chain employs TRBV10-3 and TRBJ2-7; TRBD1 agrees at 9 bases. Germline V CDR1 and CDR2: ENHRY, SYGVKD. The CDR3 has 13 residues. Trimming at V came to 4 bases and at J to 4 bases, leaving 2 bases not matched to a gene. The DNA for the CDR3 is TGTGCCATCAGTGCGGGACAGGGATACGAGCAGTACTTC. This gives the protein CAISAGQGYEQYF.

The chain carries TRBV20-1 and TRBJ2-7; D may be TRBD1 or TRBD2 (5 bases each). This CDR3 has 12 residues. V was trimmed by 0 bases and J by 4 bases, leaving 7 bases between them. Germline CDR1 reads DFQATT; CDR2 reads SNEGSKA (reference sequence). The CDR3 is CSARDREYEQYF. CDR3 DNA sequence: TGCAGTGCTAGAGACAGGGAGTACGAGCAGTACTTC.

The chain joins TRBV5-1 to TRBJ2-7; 8 positions agree with TRBD1. J was trimmed by 7 bases and V by 3 bases; bases with no gene match: 6. The CDR3 extends over 13 amino acids. The germline gives CDR1 SGHRS, CDR2 YFSETQ. CDR3 protein: CASSWGTGGEQYF. The CDR3 DNA reads as TGCGCCAGCAGCTGGGGGACAGGTGGAGAGCAGTACTTC.

This chain connects TRBV6-2 or TRBV6-3 to TRBJ1-5; D is unresolved. The germline V and J ends were trimmed by 5 bases and 3 bases, with 11 bases remaining between them. Germline lookup yields CDR1 MNHEY and CDR2 SVGEGT. The CDR3 spans 14 residues. CDR3 sequence (DNA): TGTGCCAGCAGTACCGGACCGTACAATCAGCCCCAGCATTTT. This codes for CASSTGPYNQPQHF.

The rearrangement links TRBV6-2 or TRBV6-3 to TRBJ2-5; D gene unclear. The DNA matches TRBJ2-7 better at its end, which makes the J call doubtful. This CDR3 contains 16 residues. Germline values: CDR1 MNHEY, CDR2 SVGEGT. The DNA of the CDR3 is TGTGCCAGCAGTTACTCGACGGGCGAACACTCCTACGAGCAGTACTTC. It encodes CASSYSTGEHSYEQYF.

This clonotype was detected a few times. The chain combines TRBV5-4 with TRBJ1-1; 9 bases line up with TRBD1. The CDR3 contains 13 residues. Germline values: CDR1 SGHNT, CDR2 YYREEE (reference sequence). With V trimmed by 6 bases and J by 7 bases, 7 bases remained unmatched. CDR3 sequence (DNA): TGTGCCAGCAACACACAGGGGGCTGGTGAAGCTTTCTTT. Its protein is CASNTQGAGEAFF.